The 15 T cell receptor beta chains listed next were all sequenced from one sample in a study of blood T cell repertoires in COVID-19 (dated by TCRdb to 2020 to 2022). Libraries were constructed by the immunoSEQ multiplex PCR assay. TCRdb stores this immuneACCESS table with in-frame sequences only. Part of the clones is absent; in the studies checked, under half of the shortfall reflects unresolved V genes, and no reason is known for the rest. The sample has 200,000 to 250,000 clones on record, about three quarters of them singletons. The top ten hold approximately 7.2% of the sample. The sequenced sample consisted of peripheral blood. The receptors shown here come from a woman between 65 and 79 years old with acute or convalescent COVID-19.

The V and J genes are TRBV28 and TRBJ2-7, with 8 nucleotides matching TRBD2. This CDR3 spans 15 amino acids. J lost 0 bases, V lost 6 bases, and 7 bases had no gene match. Germline CDR1 MDHEN, CDR2 SYDVKM. The CDR3: CASRNGGVISYEQYF. For the CDR3, the DNA is TGTGCCAGCAGGAACGGGGGGGTGATCTCCTACGAGCAGTACTTC.

This chain joins TRBV14 and TRBJ2-3; D is uncertain. Trimming cost V 2 bases and J 1 base, with 4 bases left between them. The CDR3 extends over 13 amino acids. CDR1 is SGHDN, CDR2 FVKESK, per germline. The CDR3 DNA is TGTGCCAGCAGCCAAATAGGCACAGATACGCAGTATTTT. Amino acids: CASSQIGTDTQYF.

The chain couples TRBV4-3 to TRBJ2-2; 10 bases match TRBD2. The V gene's germline CDR1 is LGHNA and CDR2 YSLEER. The V and J ends lost 0 bases and 7 bases, in that order; junction bases with no gene match: 2. The CDR3 spans 15 residues. The DNA of the CDR3 is TGCGCCAGCAGCCAAGATCTAGCGGGGGTCGGGGAGCTGTTTTTT. Translated, it gives CASSQDLAGVGELFF.

The chain has TRBV10-3 and TRBJ1-6; D is unclear. The CDR3 is 13 amino acids. V gave up 6 bases and J gave up 8 bases, with 11 bases separating them. The germline CDR1 and CDR2 sequences are ENHRY and SYGVKD. CDR3 in amino acids: CAIRGREDSPLHF. In DNA form, the CDR3 reads TGTGCCATCAGGGGTCGTGAGGATTCACCCCTCCACTTT.

The J gene is TRBJ1-5, the V gene TRBV3-1 (or the pseudogene TRBV3-2), with D hard to call. CDR3 length equals 14 residues. V was clipped by 3 bases and J by 1 base, with 7 bases between them. CDR1 is LGHDT, CDR2 YNNKEL, per germline (reference sequence). For the CDR3, the DNA is TGTGCCAGCAGCCAGGGCCAAAGCAATCAGCCCCAGCATTTT. It encodes CASSQGQSNQPQHF.

J is TRBJ1-2 and V is TRBV28; maybe TRBD1 (5 bases). The V end lost 8 bases, the J end lost 9 bases, and 16 bases lay between the germline ends. This CDR3 comprises 12 residues. Germline-derived CDR1 and CDR2 are MDHEN and SYDVKM. For the CDR3, the DNA is TGTGCCAGCGGGTTGGGGGGTGAGCGCTACACCTTC. Translation: CASGLGGERYTF.

The chain has TRBV10-1 and TRBJ2-3; TRBD1 is a possible D gene (6 bases). V lost 6 bases and J 6 bases, leaving 16 bases between the germline ends. The germline CDR1 and CDR2 sequences are WNHNN and SYGVQD (reference sequence). The CDR3 extends over 14 amino acids. CDR3 DNA: TGCGCCAGCAGCCCGACAGGCAAGTCCGATACGCAGTATTTT. Translated, it gives CASSPTGKSDTQYF.

The chain has TRBV12-3 or TRBV12-4 and TRBJ2-5; no definite D call. This CDR3 has 11 amino acids. Trimming pared 7 bases from V and 7 bases from J, leaving 10 bases between. The CDR3 sequence is CASTLSGTQYF. For the CDR3, the DNA is TGTGCCAGCACCCTTTCGGGGACCCAGTACTTC.

This chain joins TRBV10-1 and TRBJ2-7; 10 bases agree with TRBD2. The ends lost 9 bases at V and 4 bases at J; junction bases unmatched: 12. The CDR3 has 15 amino acids. Germline CDR1 reads WNHNN; CDR2 reads SYGVQD (reference sequence). CDR3 coding DNA: TGCGCCAGAAGCAACGTGACTAGCGGGTTATACGAGCAGTACTTC. Its translation: CARSNVTSGLYEQYF.

The V gene is TRBV6-5, the J gene TRBJ2-2; perhaps TRBD2 as D (6 bases). Looked up from germline, CDR1 is MNHEY and CDR2 is SVGAGI. This CDR3 contains 14 residues. The CDR3 nucleotides are TGTGCGGAAAGAGGAGGGGTCGGAACCGGGGAGCTGTTTTTT. It specifies CAERGGVGTGELFF.

This rearrangement joins TRBV7-2 to TRBJ2-5; D might be TRBD1 (6 bases). The CDR3 is made up of 15 amino acids. Trimming removed 7 bases at V and 5 bases at J, with 20 bases between. Per the germline V gene, CDR1 is SGHTA and CDR2 is FQGNSA. The CDR3 sequence: CASTSWLGAAETQYF. In DNA form, the CDR3 reads TGTGCCAGCACCTCGTGGTTGGGGGCGGCGGAGACCCAGTACTTC.

The chain carries TRBV10-1 and TRBJ2-1; 14 bases are a match to TRBD2. This CDR3 region has 17 residues. V lost 6 bases to trimming and J lost 9 bases; unmatched junction nucleotides: 13. CDR1 is WNHNN and CDR2 is SYGVQD in the germline V gene (reference sequence). The DNA of the CDR3 is TGCGCCAGCAGCGCGATGAAGACTAGCGGGGGGGCGGGTGAGCAGTTCTTC. This translates into CASSAMKTSGGAGEQFF.

The chain combines TRBV7-9 with TRBJ2-5; 7 bases agree with TRBD2. Unmatched junction bases numbered 18, after V lost 5 bases and J lost 0 bases. Germline lookup yields CDR1 SEHNR and CDR2 FQNEAQ (reference sequence). CDR3 length equals 19 residues. The CDR3 bases are TGTGCCAGCAGCCCAAAAGTTGTGACGGGGGGTCCATACCAAGAGACCCAGTACTTC. Encoded protein: CASSPKVVTGGPYQETQYF. The full variable domain, its missing parts supplied by reference TRBV7-9 and TRBJ2-5, is DTGVSQNPRHKITKRGQNVTFRCDPISEHNRLYWYRQTLGQGPEFLTYFQNEAQLEKSRLLSDRFSAERPKGSFSTLEIQRTEQGDSAMYLCASSPKVVTGGPYQETQYFGPGTRLLVL.

The V and J genes are TRBV3-1 (or the pseudogene TRBV3-2) and TRBJ1-3; 9 bases fit TRBD1. Germline loops: CDR1 LGHDT, CDR2 YNNKEL (reference sequence). The J segment lost 2 bases and the V segment lost 4 bases, leaving 9 bases of the junction unmatched. The CDR3 loop spans 17 amino acids. Written as DNA, the CDR3 is TGTGCCAGCAGCCTTCTAGGGGGACAGGGACCTGGAAACACCATATATTTT. It encodes CASSLLGGQGPGNTIYF.

The chain employs TRBV4-3 and TRBJ2-2, with D perhaps TRBD2 (6 bases). The germline V gene has CDR1 LGHNA and CDR2 YSLEER. CDR3 size: 17 residues. Trimming removed 1 base from V and 3 bases from J, with 15 bases in between. The CDR3 loop reads CASSQGPPGRHTGELFF. CDR3 sequence (DNA): TGCGCCAGCAGCCAAGGGCCCCCGGGGAGGCACACCGGGGAGCTGTTTTTT.